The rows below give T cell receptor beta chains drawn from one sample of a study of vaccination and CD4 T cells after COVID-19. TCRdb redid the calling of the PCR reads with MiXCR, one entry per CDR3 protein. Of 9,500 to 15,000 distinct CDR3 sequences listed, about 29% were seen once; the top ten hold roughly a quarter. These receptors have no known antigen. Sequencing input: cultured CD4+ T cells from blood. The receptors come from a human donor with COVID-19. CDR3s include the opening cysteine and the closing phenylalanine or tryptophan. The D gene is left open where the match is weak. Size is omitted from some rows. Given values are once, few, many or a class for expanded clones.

CDR3: CSARDRGLALRETQYF
DNA: TGCAGTGCTAGAGATCGGGGCCTAGCCTTACGGGAGACCCAGTACTTC
size: few
V: TRBV20-1
J: TRBJ2-5
D: .

CDR3: CASSPIVAGASYEQYF
DNA: TGTGCCAGCTCACCTATTGTAGCGGGGGCTTCCTACGAGCAGTACTTC
size: .
V: TRBV18
J: TRBJ2-7
D: TRBD2

CDR3: CASRGWMFGQGSYNEQFF
DNA: TGTGCCAGCAGGGGCTGGATGTTCGGGCAGGGCTCCTACAATGAGCAGTTCTTC
size: .
V: TRBV7-2
J: TRBJ2-1
D: .

CDR3: CASSQDLASYSPLHF
DNA: TGTGCCAGCAGCCAAGATTTGGCCAGTTATTCACCCCTCCACTTT
size: .
V: TRBV4-2
J: TRBJ1-6
D: .

CDR3: CASSLGLAGGEQETQYF
DNA: TGTGCCAGCAGCTTAGGACTAGCTGGGGGGGAACAAGAGACCCAGTACTTC
size: once
V: TRBV5-3
J: TRBJ2-5
D: TRBD2

CDR3: CASSLVPSGGADTQYF
DNA: TGCGCCAGCAGCTTGGTCCCTAGCGGGGGGGCAGATACGCAGTATTTT
size: .
V: TRBV5-1
J: TRBJ2-3
D: TRBD2

CDR3: CASSPWRGLAYEQYF
DNA: TGTGCCAGCAGCCCCTGGCGGGGGTTAGCCTACGAGCAGTACTTC
size: .
V: TRBV27
J: TRBJ2-7
D: TRBD2

CDR3: CASSIAPGRRYGYTF
DNA: TGTGCCAGTAGTATAGCCCCGGGACGTCGCTATGGCTACACCTTC
size: few
V: TRBV19
J: TRBJ1-2
D: .

CDR3: CASSLEAGTANYGYTF
DNA: TGCGCCAGCAGCCTAGAAGCCGGGACAGCGAACTATGGCTACACCTTC
size: once
V: TRBV4-3
J: TRBJ1-2
D: TRBD1

CDR3: CASSLLRTGSGTEAFF
DNA: TGTGCCAGCAGCTTACTCCGTACAGGGAGTGGCACTGAAGCTTTCTTT
size: .
V: TRBV7-3
J: TRBJ1-1
D: .

CDR3: CASSLAWGSGGSTDTQYF
DNA: TGCGCCAGCAGCTTGGCCTGGGGTAGCGGGGGCTCCACAGATACGCAGTATTTT
size: once
V: TRBV5-1
J: TRBJ2-3
D: TRBD2

CDR3: CASSPLAQGNTDTQYF
DNA: TGTGCCAGCTCACCCCTTGCGCAGGGGAACACAGATACGCAGTATTTT
size: .
V: TRBV18
J: TRBJ2-3
D: .

CDR3: CASSSPMRGVRNTEAFF
DNA: TGTGCCAGCAGTTCACCAATGCGGGGGGTGAGGAACACTGAAGCTTTCTTT
size: .
V: TRBV12-3/TRBV12-4
J: TRBJ1-1
D: .